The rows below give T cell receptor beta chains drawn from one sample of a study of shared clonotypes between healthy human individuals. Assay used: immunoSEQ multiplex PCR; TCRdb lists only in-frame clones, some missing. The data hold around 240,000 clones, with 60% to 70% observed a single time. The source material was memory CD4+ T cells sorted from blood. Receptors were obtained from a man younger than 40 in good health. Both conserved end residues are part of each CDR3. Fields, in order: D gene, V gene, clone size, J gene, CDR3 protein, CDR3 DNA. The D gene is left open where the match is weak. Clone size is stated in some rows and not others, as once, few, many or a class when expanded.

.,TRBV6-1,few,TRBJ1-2,CASVETSLYGYTF,TGTGCCAGCGTGGAGACATCCCTCTATGGCTACACCTTC
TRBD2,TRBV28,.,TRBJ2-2,CASSSGSPFTGELFF,TGTGCCAGCAGCAGCGGGAGCCCTTTCACCGGGGAGCTGTTTTTT
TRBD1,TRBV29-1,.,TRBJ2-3,CSAGGRSTDTQYF,TGCAGCGCAGGGGGCCGGAGCACAGATACGCAGTATTTT
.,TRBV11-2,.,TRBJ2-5,CASRILDQETQYF,TGTGCCAGCAGGATACTAGACCAAGAGACCCAGTACTTC
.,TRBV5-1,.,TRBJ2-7,CASSLDSRRNEQYF,TGCGCCAGCAGCTTGGATTCCCGGCGGAACGAGCAGTACTTC
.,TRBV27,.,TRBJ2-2,CASSRDSANTGELFF,TGTGCCAGCTCAAGGGACTCCGCGAACACCGGGGAGCTGTTTTTT
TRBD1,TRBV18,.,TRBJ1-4,CASSRPGQATNEKLFF,TGTGCCAGCTCACGACCTGGACAGGCAACTAATGAAAAACTGTTTTTT
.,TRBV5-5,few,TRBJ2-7,CASSLFSVPYEQYF,TGTGCCAGCAGCTTGTTTTCTGTCCCCTACGAGCAGTACTTC
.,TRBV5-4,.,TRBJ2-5,CASSLANSQETQYF,TGTGCCAGCAGCTTGGCCAATTCCCAAGAGACCCAGTACTTC
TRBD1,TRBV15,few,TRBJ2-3,CATSGQVPSTDTQYF,TGTGCCACCAGCGGACAGGTCCCTAGCACAGATACGCAGTATTTT
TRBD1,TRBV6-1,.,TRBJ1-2,CASSEGQGIYGYTF,TGTGCCAGCAGTGAGGGACAGGGTATCTATGGCTACACCTTC
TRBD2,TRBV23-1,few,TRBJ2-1,CASRGGQTGTSGSSEQFF,TGCGCCAGCAGGGGAGGACAGACCGGGACTAGCGGGAGCAGTGAGCAGTTCTTC
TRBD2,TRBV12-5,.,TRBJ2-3,CASGSGTSGRSSTDTQYF,TGTGCTAGTGGTTCAGGGACTAGCGGGAGGTCTAGCACAGATACGCAGTATTTT
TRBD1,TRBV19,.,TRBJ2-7,CASSIIPQTGKAYEQYF,TGTGCCAGTAGTATAATTCCCCAGACAGGGAAGGCCTACGAGCAGTACTTC
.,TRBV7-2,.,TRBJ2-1,CASSLGRLNEQFF,TGTGCCAGCAGCTTGGGTAGACTGAATGAGCAGTTCTTC
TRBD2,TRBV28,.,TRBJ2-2,CASSSGGVMNTGELFF,TGTGCCTCATCCTCGGGAGGTGTAATGAACACCGGGGAGCTGTTTTTT
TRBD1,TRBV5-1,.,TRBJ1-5,CASSQGQGADQPQHF,TGCGCCAGCAGCCAAGGACAGGGGGCGGATCAGCCCCAGCATTTT
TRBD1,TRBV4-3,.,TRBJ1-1,CASSQDGTGRVVEAFF,TGCGCCAGCAGCCAAGATGGGACAGGGCGGGTAGTGGAAGCTTTCTTT
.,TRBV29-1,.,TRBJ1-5,CSVGMGLGQPQHF,TGCAGCGTTGGAATGGGTTTGGGTCAGCCCCAGCATTTT
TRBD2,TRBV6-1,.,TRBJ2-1,CASKGSGGNEQFF,TGTGCCAGCAAGGGTAGCGGGGGAAATGAGCAGTTCTTC
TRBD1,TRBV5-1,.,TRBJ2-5,CASSQPDRVWSETQYF,TGCGCCAGCAGCCAACCGGACAGGGTTTGGTCGGAGACCCAGTACTTC
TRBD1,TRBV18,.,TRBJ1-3,CASSRGTGGRTIYF,TGTGCCAGCTCACGTGGGACAGGGGGCCGCACCATATATTTT
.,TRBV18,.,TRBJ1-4,CASSPLGGTEKLFF,TGTGCCAGCTCACCCCTCGGGGGAACTGAAAAACTGTTTTTT
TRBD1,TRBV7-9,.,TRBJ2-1,CASSLYGTGVGEQFF,TGTGCCAGCAGCTTATACGGGACAGGGGTTGGTGAGCAGTTCTTC
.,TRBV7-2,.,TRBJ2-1,CASSLFFLDNEQFF,TGTGCCAGCAGCTTATTCTTCCTCGACAATGAGCAGTTCTTC
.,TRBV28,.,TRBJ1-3,CASSRRHSGNTIYF,TGTGCCAGCAGTAGAAGGCACTCTGGAAACACCATATATTTT
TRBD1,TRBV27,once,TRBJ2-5,CASSDRGGETQYF,TGTGCCTCCTCGGACAGGGGGGGGGAGACCCAGTACTTC
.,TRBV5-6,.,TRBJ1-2,CASNNPRDPSFF,TGTGCCAGCAACAATCCCAGGGACCCGTCTTTTTTC
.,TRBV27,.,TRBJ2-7,CASSLSISYTYEQYF,TGTGCCAGCAGTTTATCGATCAGTTATACCTACGAGCAGTACTTC
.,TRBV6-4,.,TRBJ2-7,CASSARVGNEQYF,TGTGCCAGCAGCGCCAGAGTCGGAAACGAGCAGTACTTC
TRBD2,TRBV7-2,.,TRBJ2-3,CASSFYREASDTQYF,TGTGCCAGCAGCTTTTACCGGGAGGCCTCAGATACGCAGTATTTT